The 23 T cell receptor beta chains below come from one sample, sequenced in a study of blood T cells in healthy people across ages. Primers used in a second PCR of about 7 to 12 cycles were a sample-barcoded 5' primer and a J-beta primer mix. TCRdb re-called the 5' RACE reads with MiXCR, one entry per CDR3 protein. The data show about 1.4 million distinct CDR3 sequences, with roughly 64% seen just once and more than 6% held by the top ten. Sequenced: blood. All receptors derive from a man between 18 and 29 years old in good health.

The rearrangement links TRBV4-2 to TRBJ2-5, with D perhaps given as TRBD1 or TRBD2 (5 bases each). The DNA end is more similar to TRBJ2-7, so the J call may be wrong. The germline CDR1 and CDR2 sequences are LGHNA and YNFKEQ. The CDR3 consists of 17 residues. In DNA form, the CDR3 reads TGTGCCAGCAGCCATGGGGGATTAGGACGGCTTCAATACGAGCAGTACTTC. It codes for CASSHGGLGRLQYEQYF.

The rearrangement links TRBV20-1 to TRBJ2-7; 11 nucleotides align to TRBD2. With 6 bases clipped from V and 3 bases from J, the junction kept 10 bases outside the gene matches. There are 15 residues in the CDR3. Germline V gene lookup returns CDR1 DFQATT and CDR2 SNEGSKA (reference sequence). The CDR3 DNA sequence: TGCAGTGCCCCCCCGGCCGGGACTAGCGGCTACGAGCAGTACTTC. Its translation: CSAPPAGTSGYEQYF.

The J gene is TRBJ2-1, the V gene TRBV7-2; D possibly matches TRBD1 or TRBD2 (6 bases each). The CDR3 extends over 14 amino acids. Trimming took off 3 bases at V and 7 bases at J, with 13 bases between the two ends. In germline, CDR1 is SGHTA, CDR2 FQGNSA. CDR3 DNA sequence: TGTGCCAGCAGCTTGCTCGGGGGCTTGAATGAGCAGTTCTTC. Translation gives CASSLLGGLNEQFF.

This chain links TRBV3-1 with TRBJ1-1; 7 bases agree with TRBD1. V shed 4 bases, J shed 5 bases, and the junction held 7 bases outside the gene matches. The CDR3 length is 14 residues. The germline CDR1 and CDR2 sequences are LGHDT and YNNKEL (reference sequence). CDR3 amino acids: CASSLSGGRTEAFF. In DNA form, the CDR3 reads TGTGCCAGCAGCCTCTCAGGGGGACGGACTGAAGCTTTCTTT.

This clonotype was seen only a few times. This chain uses TRBV20-1 with TRBJ2-7; 11 bases map to TRBD1. With 3 bases clipped from V and 9 bases from J, the junction kept 7 bases outside the gene matches. The CDR3 runs to 13 residues. The germline V gene encodes CDR1 DFQATT and CDR2 SNEGSKA (reference sequence). The CDR3 protein is CSARDRGQVVQYF. The CDR3, as DNA: TGCAGTGCTAGGGACAGGGGGCAGGTTGTGCAGTACTTC.

The table lists this clonotype with a count of one. V usage is TRBV13 and J usage is TRBJ1-2, with 8 bases identical to TRBD1. The length of the CDR3 is 15 residues. Trimming cost V 4 bases and J 7 bases; bases outside gene matches: 11. Germline loops: CDR1 PRHDT, CDR2 FYEKMQ (reference sequence). This CDR3 is CASSSYRDRLFGYTF. CDR3 DNA: TGTGCCAGCAGCTCCTACCGGGACAGGCTCTTTGGCTACACCTTC.

Only a few counts were recorded for this clonotype. CDR3 in amino acids: CASSVELNTEAFF. CDR3 sequence (DNA): TGTGCCAGCAGCGTAGAGTTGAACACTGAAGCTTTCTTT. The rearrangement uses TRBV9 and TRBJ1-1; D is unclear. CDR3 length: 13 amino acids. The V gene lost 0 bases and the J gene lost 0 bases, with 3 bases spanning the gap. CDR1 SGDLS and CDR2 YYNGEE come from the germline V gene.

The chain carries TRBV11-2 and TRBJ2-5; 9 positions match TRBD1. The CDR3 has 12 residues. Unmatched junction bases numbered 6, after V lost 3 bases and J lost 13 bases. Germline assignment: CDR1 SGHAT and CDR2 FQNNGV. The CDR3 DNA reads TGTGCCAGCAGCTTGGCACGGGACAGGGCGTACTTC. Protein: CASSLARDRAYF.

The gene calls are TRBV20-1 and TRBJ1-2; the match to TRBD1 covers 8 bases. Looked up from germline, CDR1 is DFQATT and CDR2 is SNEGSKA (reference sequence). With V trimmed by 7 bases and J by 7 bases, 23 bases remained unmatched. This CDR3 is built from 17 residues. Written as DNA, the CDR3 is TGCAGTGTTTCCCAGGGGGGCTTAACAGGGGGGATTGGTGGCTACACCTTC. The encoded protein is CSVSQGGLTGGIGGYTF.

Comments on this clonotype: One end of the junction varies from germline; a read error may be responsible. CDR3 region: CSAGDRGRGNEQFF. CDR3 DNA sequence: TGCAGTGCTGGAGACAGGGGGCGCGGCAATGAGCAGTTCTTC. V gene TRBV20-1 combines with J gene TRBJ2-1, with 10 bases fitting TRBD1. CDR1 is DFQATT and CDR2 is SNEGSKA in the germline V gene (reference sequence). CDR3 length: 14 residues.

The V call is TRBV7-2, the J call TRBJ2-7; D not certain. The V end lost 5 bases, the J end lost 0 bases, and 8 bases lay between the germline ends. From germline, CDR1 is SGHTA and CDR2 FQGNSA. CDR3 length: 13 residues. This chain's CDR3 is CASSGAPSYEQYF. CDR3 bases: TGTGCCAGCAGCGGAGCGCCCTCCTACGAGCAGTACTTC.

The chain carries TRBV4-3 and TRBJ2-5, with D maybe TRBD2 (5 bases). The germline V and J ends were trimmed by 0 bases and 1 base, with 12 bases remaining between them. Germline-derived CDR1 and CDR2 are LGHNA and YSLEER. CDR3 length equals 16 residues. The CDR3 bases are TGCGCCAGCAGCCAAGAGGCGAAGAGCGGCCAAGAGACCCAGTACTTC. Protein product: CASSQEAKSGQETQYF.

In this sample, this clonotype turned up a few times. This CDR3 is CSVEEAGLEQYF. The CDR3 nucleotides are TGCAGCGTTGAAGAGGCAGGGCTCGAGCAGTACTTC. The chain uses TRBV29-1 and TRBJ2-5; tentative D call: TRBD1 (5 bases). The J call may be faulty, since TRBJ2-7 better matches the DNA end. Germline CDR1 SQVTM, CDR2 ANQGSEA. The CDR3 runs 12 residues.

The chain has TRBV5-1 and TRBJ1-6; TRBD1 is a possible D gene (5 bases). V was shortened by 4 bases and J by 5 bases, with 13 bases between the two germline ends. The germline gives CDR1 SGHRS, CDR2 YFSETQ. The CDR3 loop spans 15 amino acids. CDR3 protein: CASSPSGGDNSPLHF. The CDR3 nucleotides read TGCGCCAGCAGCCCGAGTGGAGGGGATAATTCACCCCTCCACTTT. Full variable domain (remainder filled in from reference TRBV5-1 and TRBJ1-6): KAGVTQTPRYLIKTRGQQVTLSCSPISGHRSVSWYQQTPGQGLQFLFEYFSETQRNKGNFPGRFSGRQFSNSRSEMNVSTLELGDSALYLCASSPSGGDNSPLHFGNGTRLTVT.

This clonotype was seen a few times. V gene TRBV20-1 combines with J gene TRBJ2-5; 10 nucleotides line up with TRBD1. Germline V gene lookup returns CDR1 DFQATT and CDR2 SNEGSKA (reference sequence). The V and J ends lost 5 bases and 11 bases, in that order; junction bases with no gene match: 11. The CDR3 runs to 13 residues. CDR3 in amino acids: CSALRQGAGEQYF. The CDR3 nucleotides are TGCAGTGCTCTAAGACAGGGGGCGGGGGAGCAGTACTTC.

CDR3 region: CSERNRYEQYF. The CDR3 region has the DNA TGCAGTGAAAGAAATCGCTACGAGCAGTACTTC. The gene calls are TRBV20-1 and TRBJ2-5; the D is unclear. The J call may be faulty, since TRBJ2-7 better matches the DNA end. The germline gives CDR1 DFQATT, CDR2 SNEGSKA (reference sequence). This CDR3 has 11 residues.

This clonotype has more than one count but fewer than ten. V usage is TRBV20-1 and J usage is TRBJ2-2; TRBD1 is a possible D gene (6 bases). This CDR3 is built from 14 residues. Germline-derived CDR1 and CDR2 are DFQATT and SNEGSKA (reference sequence). V gave up 6 bases and J gave up 6 bases, with 17 bases separating them. The CDR3 DNA reads TGCAGTGCACCTAGAACAGGGATTCCCGGGGAGCTGTTTTTT. It yields the protein CSAPRTGIPGELFF.

The chain is built from TRBV12-3 or TRBV12-4 and TRBJ2-3, with no clear D. Trimming pared 1 base from V and 4 bases from J, leaving 6 bases between. The length of the CDR3 is 13 residues. CDR3 protein: CASSLGAADTQYF. The CDR3 DNA follows: TGTGCCAGCAGTTTAGGTGCGGCAGATACGCAGTATTTT.

CDR3 sequence (DNA): TGTGCCAGCATAGGAGGGGCCTCCTACGAGCAGTACTTC. Translating it yields CASIGGASYEQYF. The genes are TRBV7-6 and TRBJ2-7, with D tentatively TRBD2 (6 bases). CDR1 and CDR2 from the germline V gene are SGHVS and FNYEAQ. The CDR3 length is 13 residues. V was shortened by 7 bases and J by 0 bases, with 10 bases between the two germline ends. The complete variable domain, with remaining parts taken from reference TRBV7-6 and TRBJ2-7, reads GAGVSQSPRYKVTKRGQDVALRCDPISGHVSLYWYRQALGQGPEFLTYFNYEAQQDKSGLPNDRFSAERPEGSISTLTIQRTEQRDSAMYRCASIGGASYEQYFGPGTRLTVT.

V is TRBV7-2 and J is TRBJ2-7; D not resolved. Germline V gene data show CDR1 as SGHTA and CDR2 as FQGNSA. This CDR3 region has 15 residues. Trimming stripped 2 bases from V and 7 bases from J, with 18 bases between. CDR3 amino acids: CASSLMGGERDEQYF. The CDR3 bases are TGTGCCAGCAGCTTAATGGGCGGCGAAAGGGATGAGCAGTACTTC.

This clonotype was counted a few times. This chain links TRBV5-1 with TRBJ2-1; D call uncertain. This CDR3 contains 12 residues. Germline V gene data show CDR1 as SGHRS and CDR2 as YFSETQ. Trimming took 10 bases from V and 2 from J, leaving 10 bases between them. The CDR3 DNA reads TGCGCCGCAAATGATACCTACAATGAGCAGTTCTTC. This encodes CAANDTYNEQFF.

This chain uses TRBV20-1 with TRBJ2-3, with TRBD2 matching over 12 bases. Germline assignment: CDR1 DFQATT and CDR2 SNEGSKA (reference sequence). V shed 6 bases, J shed 8 bases, and the junction held 9 bases outside the gene matches. The CDR3 loop spans 14 amino acids. CDR3 sequence: CSAYPSGGGGTQYF. The CDR3, as DNA: TGCAGTGCCTACCCTAGCGGGGGGGGAGGTACGCAGTATTTT.

This clonotype appeared a few times. The rearrangement uses TRBV6-5 and TRBJ1-2; maybe TRBD1 (6 bases). Germline CDR1 reads MNHEY; CDR2 reads SVGAGI. The CDR3 contains 12 residues. The V gene lost 6 bases and the J gene lost 4 bases, with 9 bases spanning the gap. The CDR3 DNA is TGTGCCAGCAGGGGGACAACCTATGGCTACACCTTC. Amino acid sequence: CASRGTTYGYTF.